The next 32 T cell receptor beta chains were all read from a single sample in a study of control samples from healthy donors and cancer patients (dated by TCRdb to about 2020). Library creation used the immunoSEQ multiplex PCR assay. Not all clones reach the TCRdb copy of this immuneACCESS table, which keeps in-frame sequences only. Checked studies attribute under half of the gap to unresolved V genes and leave the rest unexplained. Across this sample there are more than 85,000 clones, with roughly 94% seen only once. The ten largest clones represent 2% to 2.5% of the sample. Sequenced sample: blood. These receptor sequences come from a woman aged 18-29 years in good health.

The chain is built from TRBV9 and TRBJ2-3; D tentatively fits TRBD1 or TRBD2 (5 bases each). Germline V gene lookup returns CDR1 SGDLS and CDR2 YYNGEE. V dropped 3 bases and J dropped 2 bases, with 37 bases sitting between them. The length of the CDR3 is 23 residues. This chain's CDR3 is CASSEDTGSGLAKKRGATDTQYF. The CDR3 DNA reads TGTGCCAGCAGCGAGGACACTGGCTCGGGTCTAGCTAAAAAGCGAGGGGCCACAGATACGCAGTATTTT.

The CDR3 DNA sequence: TGTGCCAGCAGCTTAGTCGGGCGGGAAAACATTCAGTACTTC. It specifies CASSLVGRENIQYF. The rearrangement uses TRBV7-2 and TRBJ2-4, with D perhaps TRBD2 (5 bases). This CDR3 spans 14 amino acids. Trimming shortened V by 1 base and J by 5 bases, and 9 bases separated the two germline ends. Germline V gene sequence: CDR1 SGHTA, CDR2 FQGNSA.

V is TRBV7-9 and J is TRBJ2-5, with D unresolved. The CDR3 totals 13 residues. The V end was cut by 0 bases, the J end by 4 bases, with 6 bases between. Germline V lookup: CDR1 SEHNR, CDR2 FQNEAQ (reference sequence). This chain's CDR3 is CASSLAGGETQYF. CDR3 nucleotides: TGTGCCAGCAGCTTAGCGGGTGGAGAGACCCAGTACTTC.

This clone was observed a few times. The chain recombines TRBV11-2 with TRBJ1-4; possible D gene TRBD1, 5 bases. Germline lookup yields CDR1 SGHAT and CDR2 FQNNGV. The CDR3 loop spans 15 amino acids. Trimming stripped 5 bases from V and 8 bases from J, with 18 bases between. This CDR3 is CASSPGGGTGEKLFF. The CDR3, as DNA: TGTGCCAGCAGCCCAGGCGGTGGGACGGGGGAAAAACTGTTTTTT.

CDR3 sequence reads: CSVEERTGNGYTF. DNA of the CDR3: TGCAGCGTTGAAGAGCGGACAGGGAATGGCTACACCTTC. V and J are TRBV29-1 and TRBJ1-2; TRBD1 matches at 8 bases. Germline lookup yields CDR1 SQVTM and CDR2 ANQGSEA. This CDR3 contains 13 residues. Trimming removed 0 bases from V and 6 bases from J; junction bases left unmatched: 3.

The chain combines TRBV3-1 (or the pseudogene TRBV3-2) with TRBJ2-1; D uncertain. V was pared by 3 bases and J by 5 bases, with 5 bases between. CDR3 size: 12 residues. The germline V gene encodes CDR1 LGHDT and CDR2 YNNKEL (reference sequence). DNA of the CDR3: TGTGCCAGCAGCCAGCTAGACAATGAGCAGTTCTTC. Amino acids: CASSQLDNEQFF.

This clone was seen only once. The chain has TRBV11-2 and TRBJ2-1; 12 bases align to TRBD1. CDR1 is SGHAT, CDR2 FQNNGV, per germline. V lost 2 bases to trimming and J lost 6 bases; unmatched junction nucleotides: 5. CDR3 size: 16 residues. The CDR3 loop reads CASSLRGQGARNEQFF. CDR3 coding DNA: TGTGCCAGCAGCTTAAGGGGACAGGGGGCGCGCAATGAGCAGTTCTTC.

This clone was counted a single time. The chain couples TRBV28 to TRBJ1-6; D remains unclear. V lost 3 bases, J lost 0 bases, and 6 bases lay in between. There are 15 residues in the CDR3. Germline CDR1 and CDR2: MDHEN and SYDVKM. The CDR3 region is CASSFESSYNSPLHF. CDR3 nucleotide sequence: TGTGCCAGCAGTTTCGAGAGCTCCTATAATTCACCCCTCCACTTT.

The chain carries TRBV7-8 and TRBJ2-3; 7 positions agree with TRBD1. This CDR3 contains 15 residues. In germline, CDR1 is SGHVS, CDR2 FQNEAQ. V was pared by 5 bases and J by 0 bases, with 5 bases of the junction left unmatched. In nucleotides, the CDR3 is TGTGCCAGCAGCCACAGGGGTGGAAGCACAGATACGCAGTATTTT. This translates into CASSHRGGSTDTQYF.

This clone appeared a single time. The chain joins TRBV27 to TRBJ1-2; TRBD1 is a possible D gene (6 bases). Germline assignment: CDR1 MNHEY and CDR2 SMNVEV (reference sequence). Deletions cut 6 bases from V and 0 bases from J, with 26 bases between. This CDR3 region has 19 residues. The CDR3 loop is CASSPDRISLGATNYGYTF. For the CDR3, the DNA is TGTGCCAGCAGCCCCGACAGGATTAGTCTTGGAGCGACTAACTATGGCTACACCTTC.

In its sample, this clone was seen once. The rearrangement uses TRBV6-4 and TRBJ1-6, with 9 bases fitting TRBD1. V trimming: 2 bases; J trimming: 10 bases; junction bases outside the gene matches: 6. The germline V gene has CDR1 MRHNA and CDR2 SNTAGT. The CDR3 is made up of 15 amino acids. The CDR3 bases are TGTGCCAGCAGTGACGCGGGACAGGGAGGGTCACCCCTCCACTTT. Its translation: CASSDAGQGGSPLHF.

This rearrangement joins TRBV11-3 to TRBJ2-3, with 11 bases that match TRBD2. Trimming cost V 4 bases and J 1 base; bases outside gene matches: 4. The CDR3 sequence is 16 residues long. The germline CDR1 and CDR2 sequences are SGHNT and YENEEA. The CDR3 region has the DNA TGTGCCAGCAGCTCTCTAGCGGGGGGCGGCACAGATACGCAGTATTTT. This gives the protein CASSSLAGGGTDTQYF.

A single count supports this clone. V usage is TRBV19 and J usage is TRBJ2-7; tentative D call: TRBD2 (5 bases). With 5 bases removed from V and 2 bases from J, the gap between germline ends came to 31 bases. The CDR3 totals 20 residues. Germline V gene data show CDR1 as LNHDA and CDR2 as SQIVND (reference sequence). In nucleotides, the CDR3 is TGTGCCAGTAGTCCCAATGAGGATTTCCTAGATCGGGGTGCCCCCTACGAGCAGTACTTC. Translated: CASSPNEDFLDRGAPYEQYF.

This clone was observed a handful of times. The chain employs TRBV4-2 and TRBJ2-7; no clear D. The germline gives CDR1 LGHNA, CDR2 YNFKEQ. V was pared by 1 base and J by 0 bases, with 10 bases between. The CDR3 totals 15 residues. CDR3 residues: CASSQGRWSSYEQYF. In nucleotides, the CDR3 is TGTGCCAGCAGCCAAGGGCGGTGGAGCTCCTACGAGCAGTACTTC.

The rearrangement uses TRBV6-5 and TRBJ2-6, with TRBD1 as a possible D gene (5 bases). The V and J ends lost 2 bases and 0 bases respectively, with 8 bases between them. There are 16 residues in the CDR3. CDR1 MNHEY and CDR2 SVGAGI come from the germline V gene. CDR3 sequence (DNA): TGTGCCAGCAGTTACCTTGACAGCTCTGGGGCCAACGTCCTGACTTTC. This gives the protein CASSYLDSSGANVLTF.

This clone was recorded only once. Written as DNA, the CDR3 is TGTGCCACCAGCGAGAGTGGTGAGGGAGTTTACAATGAGCAGTTCTTC. Translated, it gives CATSESGEGVYNEQFF. The V call is TRBV15, the J call TRBJ2-1; D might be TRBD2 (5 bases). CDR3 length: 16 residues. With 5 bases removed from V and 4 bases from J, the gap between germline ends came to 18 bases. Germline CDR1 and CDR2: LNHNV and YYDKDF (reference sequence).

The chain carries TRBV11-3 and TRBJ1-1, with D possibly matching TRBD1 (5 bases). This CDR3 comprises 13 residues. Deletions cut 4 bases from V and 4 bases from J, with 10 bases between. Germline V gene sequence: CDR1 SGHNT, CDR2 YENEEA. This chain's CDR3 is CASSWGGSTEAFF. The CDR3 nucleotides read TGTGCCAGCAGCTGGGGGGGTAGCACTGAAGCTTTCTTT.

The chain is built from TRBV18 and TRBJ2-7; TRBD2 agrees at 9 bases. Losses at the gene ends were 0 bases for V and 2 bases for J; bases not matched to a gene: 8. Germline-derived CDR1 and CDR2 are KGHSH and LQKENI. The CDR3 covers 17 residues. The CDR3 is CASSPPGRLADPYEQYF. CDR3 in DNA: TGTGCCAGCTCACCACCAGGTCGACTAGCGGACCCCTACGAGCAGTACTTC.

The rearrangement joins TRBV29-1 to TRBJ2-6; D perhaps matches TRBD1 (5 bases). This CDR3 has 15 residues. The germline CDR1 and CDR2 sequences are SQVTM and ANQGSEA. V lost 7 bases to trimming and J lost 0 bases, with 13 bases between them. CDR3 in amino acids: CSAGASFSGANVLTF. The CDR3 bases are TGCAGCGCTGGGGCAAGCTTCTCTGGGGCCAACGTCCTGACTTTC. Filled out from reference TRBV29-1 and TRBJ2-6, the complete variable domain reads SAVISQKPSRDICQRGTSLTIQCQVDSQVTMMFWYRQQPGQSLTLIATANQGSEATYESGFVIDKFPISRPNLTFSTLTVSNMSPEDSSIYLCSAGASFSGANVLTFGAGSRLTVL.

The genes are TRBV7-3 and TRBJ2-7; 9 nucleotides line up with TRBD2. Germline lookup yields CDR1 SGHTA and CDR2 FQGTGA. This CDR3 region has 15 residues. V was clipped by 6 bases and J by 8 bases; unmatched bases: 14. The CDR3 protein is CASRRTGTSFWKQYF. CDR3 in DNA: TGTGCCAGCAGACGGACCGGGACTAGCTTTTGGAAGCAGTACTTC.

The chain links TRBV18 to TRBJ2-2; D might be TRBD1 or TRBD2, each matching 5 bases. Germline values: CDR1 KGHSH, CDR2 LQKENI. This CDR3 comprises 16 residues. V lost 2 bases to trimming and J lost 4 bases, with 14 bases between them. The CDR3 coding sequence is TGTGCCAGCTCACCAATTGGGGGAAATCGCACCGGGGAGCTGTTTTTT. Amino acid sequence: CASSPIGGNRTGELFF.

This chain connects TRBV5-1 to TRBJ1-2; the D is unclear. V gave up 0 bases and J gave up 7 bases, with 10 bases separating them. The CDR3 loop spans 13 amino acids. Germline V gene lookup returns CDR1 SGHRS and CDR2 YFSETQ. The CDR3 here is CASSLEQDGGYTF. For the CDR3, the DNA is TGCGCCAGCAGCTTGGAGCAGGACGGTGGCTACACCTTC. The full variable domain, completed using reference TRBV5-1 and TRBJ1-2, is KAGVTQTPRYLIKTRGQQVTLSCSPISGHRSVSWYQQTPGQGLQFLFEYFSETQRNKGNFPGRFSGRQFSNSRSEMNVSTLELGDSALYLCASSLEQDGGYTFGSGTRLTVV.

The J gene is TRBJ2-3, the V gene TRBV7-8; D might be TRBD2 (6 bases). CDR1 and CDR2 (germline): SGHVS, FQNEAQ. Trimming removed 3 bases from V and 5 bases from J, with 9 bases in between. The CDR3 consists of 13 residues. In DNA, the CDR3 is TGTGCCAGCAGCTTCCCGCGGGGAGATACGCAGTATTTT. It encodes CASSFPRGDTQYF.

V gene TRBV2 combines with J gene TRBJ2-4; 8 bases align to TRBD1. Germline CDR1 SNHLY, CDR2 FYNNEI. The CDR3 loop spans 15 amino acids. The V and J ends lost 5 bases and 4 bases, in that order; junction bases with no gene match: 7. CDR3 in DNA: TGTGCCAGCAGTACCCCCCAGGGGGCGAAAAACATTCAGTACTTC. The encoded protein is CASSTPQGAKNIQYF.

This clone appeared a single time. The rearrangement uses TRBV30 and TRBJ1-1, with D perhaps TRBD1 (5 bases). Germline CDR1 GTSNPN, CDR2 SVGIG (reference sequence). The ends were cut back, 5 bases at V and 0 bases at J, with 19 bases in the middle. The CDR3 runs 16 residues. In DNA, the CDR3 is TGTGCCTGGGGACGAGGTATGGGACGTTTGAACACTGAAGCTTTCTTT. The encoded protein is CAWGRGMGRLNTEAFF.

The chain has TRBV2 and TRBJ2-5; D gene unclear. Germline V gives CDR1 SNHLY, CDR2 FYNNEI. This CDR3 contains 12 residues. V was shortened by 7 bases and J by 5 bases, with 11 bases between the two germline ends. The CDR3: CASIFSSETQYF. CDR3 nucleotide sequence: TGTGCCAGCATTTTTAGCTCGGAGACCCAGTACTTC.

This clone was seen only once. This chain joins TRBV2 and TRBJ2-3; TRBD1 is a possible D gene (5 bases). V shed 4 bases and J shed 4 bases, with 18 bases lying between them. The V gene's germline CDR1 is SNHLY and CDR2 FYNNEI. This CDR3 region has 16 residues. The CDR3 region is CASSVLGQGLPDTQYF. CDR3 in DNA: TGTGCCAGCAGTGTGTTGGGCCAGGGTTTACCAGATACGCAGTATTTT.

The chain carries TRBV7-9 and TRBJ2-1, with D possibly matching TRBD2 (6 bases). The length of the CDR3 is 16 residues. V lost 3 bases to trimming and J lost 4 bases, with 16 bases between them. CDR1 SEHNR and CDR2 FQNEAQ come from the germline V gene (reference sequence). The DNA of the CDR3 is TGTGCCAGCAGCTTTATTAGCGGACACACTTACAATGAGCAGTTCTTC. Amino acid sequence: CASSFISGHTYNEQFF.

The chain carries TRBV20-1 and TRBJ1-5; unclear D gene. Trimming removed 3 bases at V and 4 bases at J, with 7 bases between. This CDR3 is 12 amino acids long. Germline loops: CDR1 DFQATT, CDR2 SNEGSKA (reference sequence). DNA for the CDR3: TGCAGTGCTAGTGGCTGGAATCAGCCCCAGCATTTT. Its protein product is CSASGWNQPQHF.

The chain combines TRBV19 with TRBJ1-3; the D is unclear. This CDR3 contains 14 residues. Looked up from germline, CDR1 is LNHDA and CDR2 is SQIVND (reference sequence). V was shortened by 8 bases and J by 0 bases, with 11 bases between the two germline ends. The CDR3 region is CASAYTSSGNTIYF. The CDR3 bases are TGTGCCAGTGCTTACACGTCCTCTGGAAACACCATATATTTT.

The genes are TRBV2 and TRBJ2-5, with 8 bases that match TRBD1. Unmatched junction bases numbered 3, after V lost 0 bases and J lost 3 bases. The CDR3 length is 15 residues. CDR1 is SNHLY, CDR2 FYNNEI, per germline. In nucleotides, the CDR3 is TGTGCCAGCAGTGAAGCCAGGACAGGGAAAGAGACCCAGTACTTC. Translating gives CASSEARTGKETQYF.

This clone was counted only a few times. The chain recombines TRBV19 with TRBJ2-5; possibly TRBD2 for D (6 bases). Germline V CDR1 and CDR2: LNHDA, SQIVND (reference sequence). This CDR3 has 15 residues. Between the trimmed V and J ends, which lost 2 bases and 2 bases, there was a span of 12 bases. This CDR3 reads CASSITGLAQETQYF. In DNA form, the CDR3 reads TGTGCCAGTAGTATAACGGGGCTAGCGCAAGAGACCCAGTACTTC.